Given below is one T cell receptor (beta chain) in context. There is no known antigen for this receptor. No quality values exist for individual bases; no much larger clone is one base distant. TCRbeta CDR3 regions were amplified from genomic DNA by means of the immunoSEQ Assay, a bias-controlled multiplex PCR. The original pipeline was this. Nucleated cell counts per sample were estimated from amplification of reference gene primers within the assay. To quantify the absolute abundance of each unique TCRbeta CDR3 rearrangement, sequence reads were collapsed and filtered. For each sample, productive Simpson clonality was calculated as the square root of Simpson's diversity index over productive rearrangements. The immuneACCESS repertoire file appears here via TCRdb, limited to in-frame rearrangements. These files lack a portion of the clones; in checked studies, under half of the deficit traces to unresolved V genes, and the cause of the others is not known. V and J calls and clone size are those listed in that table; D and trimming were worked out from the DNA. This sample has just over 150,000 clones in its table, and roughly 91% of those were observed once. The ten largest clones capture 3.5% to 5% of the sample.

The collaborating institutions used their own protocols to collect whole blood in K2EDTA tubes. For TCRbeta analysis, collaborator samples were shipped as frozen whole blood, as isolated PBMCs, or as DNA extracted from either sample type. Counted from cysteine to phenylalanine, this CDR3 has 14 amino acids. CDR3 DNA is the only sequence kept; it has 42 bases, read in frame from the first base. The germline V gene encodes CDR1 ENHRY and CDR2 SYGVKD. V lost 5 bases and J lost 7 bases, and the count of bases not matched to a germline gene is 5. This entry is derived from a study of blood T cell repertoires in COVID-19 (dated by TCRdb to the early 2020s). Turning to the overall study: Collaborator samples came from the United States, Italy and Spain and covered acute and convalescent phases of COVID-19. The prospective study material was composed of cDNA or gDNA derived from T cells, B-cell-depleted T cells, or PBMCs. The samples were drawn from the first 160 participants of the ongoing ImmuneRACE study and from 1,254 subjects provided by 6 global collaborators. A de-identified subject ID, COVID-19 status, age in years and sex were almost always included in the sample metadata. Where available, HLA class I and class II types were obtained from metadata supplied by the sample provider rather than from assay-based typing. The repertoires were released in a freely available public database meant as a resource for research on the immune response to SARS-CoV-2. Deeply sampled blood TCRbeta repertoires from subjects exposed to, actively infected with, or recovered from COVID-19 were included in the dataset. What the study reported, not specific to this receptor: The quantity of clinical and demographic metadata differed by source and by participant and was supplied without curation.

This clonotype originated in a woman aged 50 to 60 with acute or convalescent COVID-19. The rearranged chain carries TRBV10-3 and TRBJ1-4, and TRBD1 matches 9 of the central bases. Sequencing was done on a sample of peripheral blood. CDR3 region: CAISPGTGSEKLFF. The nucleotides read TGTGCCATCAGTCCCGGGACAGGGAGTGAAAAACTGTTTTTT.